The rows below give T cell receptor beta chains drawn from one sample of a study of response to subunit inactivated influenza vaccine. TCRdb processed the RT-PCR reads anew with MiXCR; each CDR3 protein has one entry. This table has 650,000 to 800,000 distinct CDR3 sequences, 15% to 20% appearing once. The sample consisted of PBMCs from blood, taken less than 6 days after vaccination. All receptors come from a man in his forties or fifties who received an inactivated influenza vaccine. The CDR3 runs from the conserved cysteine through the conserved F or W. Part of the rows lack a size; the others show once, few, many or a class for expanded clones.

v_call clone_size cdr3_aa
TRBV6-2/TRBV6-3 many CASKKGTGGAGQPQHF
TRBV5-1 few CASSISGTSVSGDTQYF
TRBV6-1 NA CASKTSGKGEQFF
TRBV5-1 NA CASSLWGLSTDTQYF
TRBV4-2 few CASSQQFGGLTDTQYF
TRBV18 few CASSPSGTGGRNEQFF
TRBV4-2 once CASSQIWAARPKNIQYF
TRBV7-3 NA CASSSNQGNNEQFF
TRBV7-2 few CAGGDRGTDTQYF
TRBV5-1 few CASSFGGDINGYTF
TRBV5-5 once CASSLESENYEQYF
TRBV6-2/TRBV6-3 NA CASSYPPDRNTEAFF
TRBV6-5 NA CASNPAEQFF
TRBV28 many CASSLFTGEGEQYF
TRBV5-5 NA CASSLAFRGMEKLFF
TRBV5-6 many CASSRGADTQYF
TRBV3-1 NA CASSQAPSNQPQHF
TRBV11-2 NA CASSPLGATGELFF
TRBV6-1 few CASSERTGRDGYTF
TRBV12-3/TRBV12-4 many CASSGLGYNEQFF
TRBV29-1 many CSVGPRTGPYEQYF
TRBV3-1 NA CASSPQLALAGAGEQYF
TRBV13 few CASSLALYTWSSSGELFF
TRBV20-1 few CSATVIAGRDPDTQYF
TRBV20-1 NA CSAHRGNSNQPQHF
TRBV12-3/TRBV12-4 NA CASSLGLGSPLHF
TRBV10-3 NA CATSGTTANTGELFF
TRBV12-3/TRBV12-4 many CASSSTGQGATEAFF
TRBV7-2 NA CASSLAREAQEQFF
TRBV5-1 NA CASSPQGRNSYNDQFF
TRBV5-1 NA CASSWGQNEKLFF
TRBV5-1 many CASSFTDSRPPHEQFF
TRBV20-1 few CSASFTTGGSAGYTF
TRBV12-3/TRBV12-4 many CASSLTGRNTEAFF
TRBV7-8 NA CASSLEGKSYNEQFF
TRBV20-1 NA CSASADRAGGYTF
TRBV15 NA CATSSKDTQYF
TRBV7-2 few CASSLAETDTQYF
TRBV2 few CASSGGFSGANVLTF
TRBV20-1 few CSARDLSRGHYEQYF
TRBV6-4 NA CASSVPDRVASYEQYF
TRBV6-5 few CASSSKAGGPETQYF
TRBV5-1 NA CASSVRQDTGELFF